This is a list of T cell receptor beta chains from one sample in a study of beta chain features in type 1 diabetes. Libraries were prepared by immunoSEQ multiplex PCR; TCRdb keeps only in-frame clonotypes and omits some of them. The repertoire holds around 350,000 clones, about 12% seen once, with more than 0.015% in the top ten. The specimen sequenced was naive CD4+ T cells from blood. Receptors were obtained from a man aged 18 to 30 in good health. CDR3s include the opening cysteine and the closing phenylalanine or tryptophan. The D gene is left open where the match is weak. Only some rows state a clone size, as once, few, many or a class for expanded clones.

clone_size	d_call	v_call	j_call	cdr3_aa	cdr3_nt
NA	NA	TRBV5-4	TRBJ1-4	CASSPGVEEKLFF	TGTGCCAGCAGCCCAGGGGTGGAGGAAAAACTGTTTTTT
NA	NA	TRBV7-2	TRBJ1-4	CASSLEWGGEKLFF	TGTGCCAGCAGCTTAGAGTGGGGAGGGGAAAAACTGTTTTTT
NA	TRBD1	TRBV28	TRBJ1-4	CASRTGAMDEKLFF	TGTGCCAGCAGAACAGGGGCTATGGATGAAAAACTGTTTTTT
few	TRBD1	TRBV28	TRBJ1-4	CASSSSGGREKLFF	TGTGCCAGCAGTTCCTCAGGGGGAAGGGAAAAACTGTTTTTT
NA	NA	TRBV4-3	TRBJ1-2	CASSQDLGGAYGYTF	TGCGCCAGCAGCCAAGATTTAGGGGGGGCCTATGGCTACACCTTC
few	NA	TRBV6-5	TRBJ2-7	CASSRDKNYEQYF	TGTGCCAGCAGCCGGGACAAAAACTACGAGCAGTACTTC
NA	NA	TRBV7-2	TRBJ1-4	CASSPQGNEKLFF	TGTGCCAGCAGCCCACAGGGAAATGAAAAACTGTTTTTT
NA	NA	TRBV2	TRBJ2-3	CAAPRGRTDTQYF	TGTGCCGCACCCCGGGGGAGGACAGATACGCAGTATTTT
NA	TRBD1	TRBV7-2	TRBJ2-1	CASSSRTGGEGEQFF	TGTGCCAGCAGCAGCCGGACAGGGGGGGAGGGTGAGCAGTTCTTC
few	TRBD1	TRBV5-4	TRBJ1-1	CASSLDRGEWMNTEAFF	TGTGCCAGCAGCTTGGACAGGGGGGAATGGATGAACACTGAAGCTTTCTTT
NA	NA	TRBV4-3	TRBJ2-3	CASSQDGVGGRDTQYF	TGCGCCAGCAGCCAAGATGGAGTAGGCGGAAGAGATACGCAGTATTTT
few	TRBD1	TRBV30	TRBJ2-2	CAWEAGGRNTGELFF	TGTGCCTGGGAGGCAGGGGGACGGAACACCGGGGAGCTGTTTTTT
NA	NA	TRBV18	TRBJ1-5	CASSRTDLSNQPQHF	TGTGCCAGCTCACGGACAGATCTTAGCAATCAGCCCCAGCATTTT
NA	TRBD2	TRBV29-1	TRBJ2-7	CSVGLAGISYEQYF	TGCAGCGTGGGACTAGCGGGGATCTCCTACGAGCAGTACTTC
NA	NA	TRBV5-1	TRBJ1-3	CASSSDTSGNTIYF	TGCGCCAGCAGCTCCGACACCTCTGGAAACACCATATATTTT
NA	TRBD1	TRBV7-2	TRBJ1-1	CASSTTGASSTEAFF	TGTGCCAGCAGCACGACAGGGGCTTCGAGCACTGAAGCTTTCTTT
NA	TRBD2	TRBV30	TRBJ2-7	CASAPGLAGIHEQYF	TGTGCCTCCGCGCCGGGACTAGCGGGAATCCACGAGCAGTACTTC
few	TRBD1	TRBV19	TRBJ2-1	CASSTPGTGGFNEQFF	TGTGCCAGTAGTACCCCCGGGACAGGGGGTTTCAATGAGCAGTTCTTC
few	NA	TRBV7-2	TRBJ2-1	CASTQAPTRSYNEQFF	TGTGCCAGCACTCAGGCCCCAACCCGATCCTACAATGAGCAGTTCTTC
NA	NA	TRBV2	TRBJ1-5	CASSGGVSNQPQHF	TGTGCCAGCAGTGGTGGAGTTAGCAATCAGCCCCAGCATTTT
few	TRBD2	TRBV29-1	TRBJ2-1	CSVDSPGLVSNEQFF	TGCAGCGTTGATTCCCCGGGACTAGTGTCCAATGAGCAGTTCTTC
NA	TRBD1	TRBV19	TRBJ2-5	CASSNTAGGGTQYF	TGTGCCAGTAGTAACACGGCAGGGGGCGGGACCCAGTACTTC
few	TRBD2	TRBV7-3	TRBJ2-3	CASTERGYRTDTQYF	TGTGCCAGCACCGAGCGGGGATACCGCACAGATACGCAGTATTTT
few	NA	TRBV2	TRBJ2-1	CASSGGDRREQFF	TGTGCCAGCAGTGGAGGAGACCGGCGTGAGCAGTTCTTC
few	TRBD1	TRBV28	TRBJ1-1	CASSPGQGDTEAFF	TGTGCCAGCAGCCCCGGACAGGGAGACACTGAAGCTTTCTTT
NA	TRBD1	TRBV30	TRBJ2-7	CAFAARDRGLYEQYF	TGTGCCTTTGCCGCAAGGGACAGAGGTCTTTACGAGCAGTACTTC
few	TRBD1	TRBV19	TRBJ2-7	CASSADRGTGEQYF	TGTGCCAGTAGTGCTGACAGGGGAACGGGCGAGCAGTACTTC
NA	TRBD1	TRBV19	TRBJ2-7	CASSRQGNDEQYF	TGTGCCAGTAGCCGACAGGGGAATGACGAGCAGTACTTC
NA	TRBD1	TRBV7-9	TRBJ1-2	CASSLGQGAFGYTF	TGTGCCAGCAGCTTAGGACAGGGGGCTTTTGGCTACACCTTC
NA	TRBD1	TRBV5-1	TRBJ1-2	CASSSGDGQGVGYTF	TGCGCCAGCAGCTCGGGAGACGGACAGGGAGTTGGCTACACCTTC
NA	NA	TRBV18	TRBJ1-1	CASSPTGSGNTEAFF	TGTGCCAGCTCACCCACAGGGAGTGGGAATACTGAAGCTTTCTTT
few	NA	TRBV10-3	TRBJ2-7	CAITPGTSSYEQYF	TGTGCCATCACACCGGGTACGAGCTCCTACGAGCAGTACTTC